This T cell receptor beta chain was sequenced in a study of blood T cell repertoires in COVID-19. Study details: The United States, Italy and Spain supplied acute and convalescent COVID-19 samples. Sources were T cells, B-cell-depleted T cells, or PBMCs; the material itself was cDNA or gDNA.

V trimming: 5 bases; J trimming: 4 bases; junction bases outside the gene matches: 8. Germline CDR1 and CDR2: SEHNR and FQNEAQ (reference sequence). This CDR3 is built from 18 residues. This clone has just one count. Per the original data handling: Researchers report that nucleated cell counts were estimated from reference gene primer amplification. Clones were sequenced by immunoSEQ multiplex PCR, and TCRdb holds only the in-frame ones, with some missing. From that table come the V and J calls and clone size; the DNA was used to work out D and trimming. Among 63,000 or so clones, roughly 77% were seen once, and the ten largest hold over 8.5%.

This TCR came from a human donor in a cohort sampled during active COVID-19. The V and J genes are TRBV7-9 and TRBJ2-2; TRBD2 agrees at 15 bases. Sequenced input: peripheral blood. The CDR3 bases are TGTGCCAGCAGCCGAGGACTAGCGGGAGGGCCTAGCACCGGGGAGCTGTTTTTT. It encodes CASSRGLAGGPSTGELFF.